The clone carrying this T cell receptor (beta chain) was picked up many times. Each CDR3 protein gets one entry after TCRdb re-called the reads with MiXCR. The sample records approximately 240,000 distinct CDR3 sequences, around 30% being singletons. The sample is drawn from a study of kidney transplant recipient with SARS-CoV-2 infection. Material: a blood sample, obtained at baseline and on day 111 from a kidney transplant recipient. The receptor was isolated from a male patient in his 30s who had COVID-19 and was a kidney transplant recipient. Some T cells may originate from the graft donor.

CDR3 in DNA: TGCAGTGCTACAAAGCGGCTGTTTCGAAAGACCTATGGCTACACCTTC. Residues: CSATKRLFRKTYGYTF. V and J are TRBV20-1 and TRBJ1-2, with unresolved D. CDR3 length equals 16 residues. The ends were cut back, 4 bases at V and 4 bases at J, with 22 bases in the middle. Germline V gene lookup returns CDR1 DFQATT and CDR2 SNEGSKA (reference sequence).